The 29 T cell receptor beta chains given below trace back to one sample, sequenced in a study of CD8+CD57+ T cells in acquired aplastic anemia. Patients picked for sequencing had shown CD8+CD57+ cell expansion detected by flow cytometry. Profiles of TCR beta VDJ and CDR3 were generated from a genomic DNA template. TCRdb recomputed calls from the reads with MiXCR, one row per CDR3 protein. Altogether roughly 220,000 distinct CDR3 sequences are present, roughly two thirds being singletons, with the ten largest covering about three fifths. The sample taken for sequencing was sorted CD4+, CD8+, or CD8+CD57+ T cells (not recorded which) from PBMCs. All receptors derive from a human donor with aplastic anemia.

The chain combines TRBV19 with TRBJ1-1; no firm D call. The ends were cut back, 7 bases at V and 2 bases at J, with 8 bases in the middle. Per germline, CDR1 LNHDA and CDR2 SQIVND (reference sequence). CDR3 length: 12 residues. This CDR3 reads CASTHGNTEAFF. The DNA of the CDR3 is TGTGCCAGTACCCACGGAAACACTGAAGCTTTCTTT.

Here the CDR3 reads CASSLWAGRGSSYNSPLHF. The CDR3 nucleotides are TGTGCCAGCAGCTTGTGGGCAGGGAGGGGAAGCTCCTATAATTCACCCCTCCACTTT. The genes are TRBV7-6 and TRBJ1-6; the D gene is possibly TRBD1 (5 bases). V lost 3 bases and J 0 bases, leaving 18 bases between the germline ends. Germline V gives CDR1 SGHVS, CDR2 FNYEAQ. The CDR3 consists of 19 residues. Variable domain in full (rest from reference TRBV7-6 and TRBJ1-6): GAGVSQSPRYKVTKRGQDVALRCDPISGHVSLYWYRQALGQGPEFLTYFNYEAQQDKSGLPNDRFSAERPEGSISTLTIQRTEQRDSAMYRCASSLWAGRGSSYNSPLHFGNGTRLTVT.

The sample holds a few counts of this clonotype. The J gene is TRBJ2-1, the V gene TRBV7-9, with 9 positions matching TRBD1. The CDR3 is 15 residues long. Trimming removed 4 bases from V and 10 bases from J; junction bases left unmatched: 11. Germline-derived CDR1 and CDR2 are SEHNR and FQNEAQ (reference sequence). CDR3 amino acids: CASSSGTGNTGEQFF. CDR3 in DNA: TGTGCCAGCAGCTCCGGGACAGGGAACACCGGGGAGCAGTTCTTC.

This clonotype has only a few counts. The rearrangement joins TRBV15 to TRBJ2-6, with a tentative D call TRBD1 (5 bases). The CDR3 totals 15 residues. Germline values: CDR1 LNHNV, CDR2 YYDKDF (reference sequence). V lost 3 bases and J lost 1, with 7 bases in between. The chain's CDR3 is CATSSRDSGANVLTF. DNA for the CDR3: TGTGCCACCAGCAGCAGGGATTCTGGGGCCAACGTCCTGACTTTC.

This clonotype was seen many times. This chain uses TRBV5-1 with TRBJ2-3; D uncertain. The CDR3 runs to 12 residues. V lost 6 bases and J lost 4, with 9 bases in between. Germline-derived CDR1 and CDR2 are SGHRS and YFSETQ. The CDR3: CASNWTPDTQYF. In nucleotides, the CDR3 is TGCGCCAGCAACTGGACCCCAGATACGCAGTATTTT.

The chain combines TRBV25-1 with TRBJ2-1; 10 bases line up with TRBD1. Germline loops: CDR1 MGHDK, CDR2 SYGVNS. CDR3 size: 15 residues. V shed 4 bases and J 7 bases; nucleotides not matched to a gene: 7. CDR3 bases: TGTGCCAGCAGTGCACCGGGACAGGGGTTGAATGAGCAGTTCTTC. Its protein product is CASSAPGQGLNEQFF.

The chain joins TRBV7-2 to TRBJ2-3; TRBD2 matches 11 bases. J gave up 5 bases and V 4 bases, and 8 bases lay outside the gene matches. Germline CDR1 reads SGHTA; CDR2 reads FQGNSA. CDR3 length: 16 residues. In DNA form, the CDR3 reads TGTGCCAGCAGCTCTTTGACTAGCGGGGAAGGAGATACGCAGTATTTT. Translated: CASSSLTSGEGDTQYF.

This chain uses TRBV27 with TRBJ2-7, with D possibly called TRBD1 or TRBD2 (5 bases each). Between the trimmed V and J ends, which lost 4 bases and 0 bases, there was a span of 19 bases. CDR3 length equals 17 residues. Germline V gene sequence: CDR1 MNHEY, CDR2 SMNVEV (reference sequence). The CDR3 protein is CASSSTTGRLFSYEQYF. The CDR3 DNA reads TGTGCCAGCAGTTCAACCACGGGACGGTTGTTCTCCTACGAGCAGTACTTC.

V and J are TRBV19 and TRBJ1-2, with 8 bases that match TRBD1. Germline V gene lookup returns CDR1 LNHDA and CDR2 SQIVND (reference sequence). Germline trimming cut 8 bases from V and 4 bases from J; bases unmatched to any gene: 9. This CDR3 is built from 14 residues. CDR3 DNA sequence: TGTGCCAGTGGGGGGGACAGGAGAATCTATGGCTACACCTTC. It specifies CASGGDRRIYGYTF.

This chain uses TRBV5-5 with TRBJ2-3; D uncertain. The CDR3 is made up of 14 amino acids. Trimming shortened V by 2 bases and J by 2 bases, and 9 bases separated the two germline ends. CDR1 is SGHKS and CDR2 is YYEKEE in the germline V gene (reference sequence). CDR3 coding DNA: TGTGCCAGCAGCTTTTCCGACGCCACAGATACGCAGTATTTT. This codes for CASSFSDATDTQYF.

V and J are TRBV9 and TRBJ1-1; no clear D gene. Trimming shortened V by 1 base and J by 7 bases, and 8 bases separated the two germline ends. The germline V gene has CDR1 SGDLS and CDR2 YYNGEE. The CDR3 is 12 residues long. The CDR3 loop is CASSVTGSEAFF. DNA of the CDR3: TGTGCCAGCAGCGTAACGGGGAGTGAAGCTTTCTTT.

The J gene is TRBJ1-6, the V gene TRBV10-3; possibly TRBD1 for D (5 bases). The CDR3 covers 13 residues. V lost 4 bases to trimming and J lost 14 bases, with 15 bases between them. CDR1 and CDR2 (germline): ENHRY, SYGVKD. This chain's CDR3 is CAISGSLGETLHF. The CDR3 nucleotides are TGTGCCATCAGTGGCTCCCTAGGGGAAACCCTCCACTTT.

This chain links TRBV29-1 with TRBJ2-7; D call uncertain. Germline CDR1 and CDR2: SQVTM and ANQGSEA. This CDR3 region has 12 residues. Trimming shortened V by 4 bases and J by 1 base, and 8 bases separated the two germline ends. CDR3 region: CSVVGGSYEQYF. In DNA, the CDR3 is TGCAGCGTTGTTGGTGGTTCCTACGAGCAGTACTTC.

Remarks on this clonotype: The CDR3 end shows no conserved phenylalanine or tryptophan, and so a read error is likely. This sequence joins TRBV5-1 and TRBJ2-7; no clear D. V lost 6 bases and J lost 1, with 14 bases in between. The CDR3 covers 14 residues. Germline CDR1 reads SGHRS; CDR2 reads YFSETQ. The DNA for the CDR3 is TGCGCCAGCACCTCAGACACCCATTCCTACGAGCAGTACCTC. This sequence encodes CASTSDTHSYEQYL.

V and J are TRBV5-1 and TRBJ1-2, with TRBD1 matching over 7 bases. After removal of 4 bases from V and 8 bases from J, the junction contained 8 bases not matched to a gene. Germline assignment: CDR1 SGHRS and CDR2 YFSETQ. The CDR3 loop spans 13 amino acids. The CDR3 nucleotides read TGCGCCAGCAGCCCTACTACAGGGGTAGGCTACACCTTC. This encodes CASSPTTGVGYTF.

This clonotype was counted only a few times. The CDR3 coding sequence is TGTGCCAGTAGTATAAGTACTAACTATGGCTACACCTTC. Translated, it gives CASSISTNYGYTF. V and J are TRBV19 and TRBJ1-2; no firm D call. Germline-derived CDR1 and CDR2 are LNHDA and SQIVND (reference sequence). The CDR3 contains 13 residues. V was trimmed by 2 bases and J by 0 bases, leaving 4 bases between them.

The chain combines TRBV13 with TRBJ1-1; unclear D gene. Germline V lookup: CDR1 PRHDT, CDR2 FYEKMQ (reference sequence). The length of the CDR3 is 12 residues. Between the trimmed V and J ends, which lost 5 bases and 8 bases, there was a span of 12 bases. In DNA, the CDR3 is TGTGCCAGCAGCCGAATAGTCAGGGAAGCTTTCTTT. Translating gives CASSRIVREAFF.

The gene calls are TRBV7-2 and TRBJ1-5; D remains unclear. Germline CDR1 and CDR2: SGHTA and FQGNSA. Trimming took 3 bases from V and 5 from J, leaving 8 bases between them. This CDR3 has 13 residues. The DNA of the CDR3 is TGTGCCAGCAGCTTCTCCTTTCATCAGCCCCAGCATTTT. Its translation: CASSFSFHQPQHF.

CDR3 loop: CSAPDRAENTEAFF. The DNA for the CDR3 is TGCAGTGCACCGGACAGGGCCGAGAACACTGAAGCTTTCTTT. The chain combines TRBV20-1 with TRBJ1-1; 8 nucleotides agree with TRBD1. J was trimmed by 1 base and V by 6 bases; bases with no gene match: 7. There are 14 residues in the CDR3. The germline CDR1 and CDR2 sequences are DFQATT and SNEGSKA (reference sequence).

This sequence joins TRBV10-3 and TRBJ2-1, with 7 bases lining up with TRBD1. Germline V CDR1 and CDR2: ENHRY, SYGVKD. CDR3 length: 13 amino acids. V lost 6 bases to trimming and J lost 5 bases; unmatched junction nucleotides: 4. The CDR3 DNA follows: TGTGCCATCAGGGGACAGACGGACAATGAGCAGTTCTTC. Encoded protein: CAIRGQTDNEQFF.

This sequence joins TRBV9 and TRBJ2-1; 11 nucleotides match TRBD2. There are 15 residues in the CDR3. Germline V gene data show CDR1 as SGDLS and CDR2 as YYNGEE. J lost 5 bases, V lost 3 bases, and 4 bases had no gene match. CDR3 residues: CASSAGGLADNEQFF. In DNA, the CDR3 is TGTGCCAGCAGCGCTGGGGGACTAGCGGACAATGAGCAGTTCTTC.

The chain uses TRBV2 and TRBJ2-5, with 8 bases aligning to TRBD2. Germline CDR1 is SNHLY and CDR2 is FYNNEI. The J segment lost 4 bases and the V segment lost 4 bases, leaving 8 bases of the junction unmatched. This CDR3 comprises 15 residues. For the CDR3, the DNA is TGTGCCAGCAGTGCAATAGCGGGGTTGAGAGAGACCCAGTACTTC. It encodes CASSAIAGLRETQYF.

This clonotype showed up many times. The V gene is TRBV12-3 or TRBV12-4, the J gene TRBJ2-7, with D perhaps TRBD1 (5 bases). This CDR3 contains 14 residues. V was cut by 6 bases and J by 0 bases, with 12 bases left in between. CDR3 nucleotide sequence: TGTGCCAGCAGCGGACACTCCTCCTCCTACGAGCAGTACTTC. Amino acid sequence: CASSGHSSSYEQYF.

This clonotype has only one observation. This CDR3 fails to terminate in the conserved phenylalanine or tryptophan, so it likely reflects a read error. This chain links TRBV15 with TRBJ2-1; TRBD2 aligns across 13 bases. This CDR3 region has 15 residues. Per germline, CDR1 LNHNV and CDR2 YYDKDF (reference sequence). V was pared by 4 bases and J by 9 bases, with 6 bases of the junction left unmatched. The CDR3 loop reads CATSTGTSGVAEQFL. DNA of the CDR3: TGTGCCACCAGCACCGGGACTAGCGGGGTGGCTGAGCAGTTCCTC.

The chain links TRBV2 to TRBJ2-5; tentatively, D is TRBD2 (7 bases). The CDR3 runs 13 residues. With 6 bases removed from V and 2 bases from J, the gap between germline ends came to 10 bases. The V gene's germline CDR1 is SNHLY and CDR2 FYNNEI. The CDR3 DNA follows: TGTGCCAGCAGGGGGGGGGCTCAAGAGACCCAGTACTTC. Amino acids: CASRGGAQETQYF. The full variable domain, in which reference TRBV2 and TRBJ2-5 provide the parts outside the CDR3, is EPEVTQTPSHQVTQMGQEVILRCVPISNHLYFYWYRQILGQKVEFLVSFYNNEISEKSEIFDDQFSVERPDGSNFTLKIRSTKLEDSAMYFCASRGGAQETQYFGPGTRLLVL.

In nucleotides, the CDR3 is TGTGCCACCAGCAGCCAGGGGACAGGTCTCAACGAGCAGTACTTC. Translating gives CATSSQGTGLNEQYF. The chain has TRBV15 and TRBJ2-7; the match to TRBD1 covers 8 bases. Germline lookup yields CDR1 LNHNV and CDR2 YYDKDF (reference sequence). CDR3 length: 15 amino acids. The J segment lost 5 bases and the V segment lost 3 bases, leaving 9 bases of the junction unmatched. The complete variable domain, with remaining parts taken from reference TRBV15 and TRBJ2-7, reads DAMVIQNPRYQVTQFGKPVTLSCSQTLNHNVMYWYQQKSSQAPKLLFHYYDKDFNNEADTPDNFQSRRPNTSFCFLDIRSPGLGDTAMYLCATSSQGTGLNEQYFGPGTRLTVT.

The V gene is TRBV19, the J gene TRBJ1-6; D is possibly TRBD1 (5 bases). CDR1 LNHDA and CDR2 SQIVND come from the germline V gene (reference sequence). The CDR3 is 14 amino acids. Trimming took off 6 bases at V and 7 bases at J, with 13 bases between the two ends. In nucleotides, the CDR3 is TGTGCCAGTAGCCAGATGGGGCGCAATTCACCCCTCCACTTT. Protein: CASSQMGRNSPLHF.

This clonotype showed up just once. The chain employs TRBV20-1 and TRBJ2-7; 9 bases map to TRBD1. CDR3 size: 14 residues. CDR1 and CDR2 (germline): DFQATT, SNEGSKA (reference sequence). V shed 1 base, J shed 9 bases, and the junction held 10 bases outside the gene matches. The CDR3, as DNA: TGCAGTGCTAGAGGCACGCGGGACAGGGAAGCGCAGTACTTC. Translation gives CSARGTRDREAQYF.

This clonotype has ten or more counts. The chain employs TRBV7-3 and TRBJ2-1, with 12 bases aligning to TRBD2. This CDR3 has 15 amino acids. J was trimmed by 8 bases and V by 4 bases; bases with no gene match: 6. The germline V gene encodes CDR1 SGHTA and CDR2 FQGTGA. CDR3 protein: CASSSLAGGPDEQFF. In DNA form, the CDR3 reads TGTGCCAGCAGCTCCCTAGCGGGGGGGCCGGATGAGCAGTTCTTC.